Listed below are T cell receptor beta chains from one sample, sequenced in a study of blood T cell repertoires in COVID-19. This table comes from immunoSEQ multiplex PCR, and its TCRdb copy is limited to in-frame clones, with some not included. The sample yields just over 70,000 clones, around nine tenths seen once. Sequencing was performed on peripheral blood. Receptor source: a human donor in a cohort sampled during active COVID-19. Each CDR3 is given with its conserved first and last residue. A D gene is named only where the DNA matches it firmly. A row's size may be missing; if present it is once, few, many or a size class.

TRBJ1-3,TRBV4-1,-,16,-,TGCGCCAGCAGCCAAGATAAAACAGCCTCTGGAAACACCATATATTTT,CASSQDKTASGNTIYF
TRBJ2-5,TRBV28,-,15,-,TGTGCCAGCAGCCAGGGGACGGTAAACCAAGAGACCCAGTACTTC,CASSQGTVNQETQYF
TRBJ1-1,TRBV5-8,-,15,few,TGTGCCAGCAGCTTGGTCCCAGGGTGGAACACTGAAGCTTTCTTT,CASSLVPGWNTEAFF
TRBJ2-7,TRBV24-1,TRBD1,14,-,TGTGCCACCAGTGATTTAGGGGGCCACGCTGAGCAGTACTTC,CATSDLGGHAEQYF
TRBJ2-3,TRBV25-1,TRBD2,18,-,TGTGCCAGCAGTGAATGGAGCCCAGCGGGGGCCCTCACAGATACGCAGTATTTT,CASSEWSPAGALTDTQYF
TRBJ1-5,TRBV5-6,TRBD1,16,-,TGTGCCAGCAGCTTTGGTGGGGACAGGGGGCATCAGCCCCAGCATTTT,CASSFGGDRGHQPQHF
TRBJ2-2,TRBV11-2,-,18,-,TGTGCCAGCAGCTTTCTTGACAGGATCTCTAGGTTGACCGGGGAGCTGTTTTTT,CASSFLDRISRLTGELFF
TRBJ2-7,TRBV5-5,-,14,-,TGTGCCAGCAGCTTGGGACAGTTAGGATACGAGCAGTACTTC,CASSLGQLGYEQYF
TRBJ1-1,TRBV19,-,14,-,TGTGCCAGTAGTACACGACAGTATCGAACTGAAGCTTTCTTT,CASSTRQYRTEAFF
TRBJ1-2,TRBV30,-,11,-,TGTGCCGGAGCTGCTCGGTATGGCTACACCTTC,CAGAARYGYTF
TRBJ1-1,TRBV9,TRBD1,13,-,TGTGCCAGCAGGGGACAGGGGAACACTGAAGCTTTCTTT,CASRGQGNTEAFF
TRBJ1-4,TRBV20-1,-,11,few,TGCAGTGCTAGAGAGCAGGCAGGCCTTAATTTT,CSAREQAGLNF
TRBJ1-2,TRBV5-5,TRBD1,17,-,TGTGCCAGCAGCCCTCGGACAGGGGGCGCATTGTTGTCTGGCTACACCTTC,CASSPRTGGALLSGYTF
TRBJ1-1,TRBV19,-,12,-,TGTGCCAGTAGAACAGGGCTCGCTGAAGCTTTCTTT,CASRTGLAEAFF
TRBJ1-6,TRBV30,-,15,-,TGTGCCTGGAGTGTCACTAGGGCCTATAATTCACCCCTCCACTTT,CAWSVTRAYNSPLHF
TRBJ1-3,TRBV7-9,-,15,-,TGTGCCAGCAGCTTAGGGGGAGGACCTGGAAACACCATATATTTT,CASSLGGGPGNTIYF
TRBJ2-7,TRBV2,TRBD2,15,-,TGTGCCAGCAGTGAAGTGGGACTAGCGGGGGGTGAGCAGTACTTC,CASSEVGLAGGEQYF
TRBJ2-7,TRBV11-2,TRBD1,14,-,TGTGCCAGCAGCCCCCGACAGGGGAGAGGGGAGCAGTACTTC,CASSPRQGRGEQYF
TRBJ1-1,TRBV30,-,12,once,TGTGCCTGGAGGACGGGGAACACTGAAGCTTTCTTT,CAWRTGNTEAFF
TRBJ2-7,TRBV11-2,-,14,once,TGTGCCAGCAGCTCCCTGACATTCTCCTACGAGCAGTACTTC,CASSSLTFSYEQYF
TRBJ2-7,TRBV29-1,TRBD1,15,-,TGCAGCGTTGAAGGGGACAGGGCTAGCTCCTACGAGCAGTACTTC,CSVEGDRASSYEQYF
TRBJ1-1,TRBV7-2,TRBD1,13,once,TGTGCCAGCAACAGGGGGATGAACACTGAAGCTTTCTTT,CASNRGMNTEAFF
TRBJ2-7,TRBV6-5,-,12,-,TGTGCCAGCAGCGCCTCGGGCTACGAGCAGTACTTC,CASSASGYEQYF
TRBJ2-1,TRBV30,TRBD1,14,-,TGTGCCTGGAGTTCGGGACAGGGTTACAATGAGCAGTTCTTC,CAWSSGQGYNEQFF
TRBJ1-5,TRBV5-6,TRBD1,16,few,TGTGCCAGCAGCTGGGGACAGGGGGGCAGCAATCAGCCCCAGCATTTT,CASSWGQGGSNQPQHF
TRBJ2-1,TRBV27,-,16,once,TGTGCCAGCAGTTCACGGACTACTTTCCCGCACAATGAGCAGTTCTTC,CASSSRTTFPHNEQFF
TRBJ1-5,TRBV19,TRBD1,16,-,TGTGCCAGTAGTAGGACAGGGGGATCGAGCAATCAGCCCCAGCATTTT,CASSRTGGSSNQPQHF
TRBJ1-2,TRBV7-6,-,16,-,TGTGCCAGCAGCCCCCAACAGGGCGGGGGTGCCTATGGCTACACCTTC,CASSPQQGGGAYGYTF
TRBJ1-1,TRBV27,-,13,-,TGTGCCAGCAGTTTTGTCTCGAACACTGAAGCTTTCTTT,CASSFVSNTEAFF
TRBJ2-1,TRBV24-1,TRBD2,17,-,TGTGCCACCAGTGATTTTGACCGGGGGGGCCCCTACAATGAGCAGTTCTTC,CATSDFDRGGPYNEQFF
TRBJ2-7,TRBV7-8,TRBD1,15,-,TGTGCCAGCAGCTTAGCCCCGGGACAGACCTACGAGCAGTACTTC,CASSLAPGQTYEQYF
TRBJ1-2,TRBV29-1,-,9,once,TGCAGCGGCGACTATGGCTACACCTTC,CSGDYGYTF
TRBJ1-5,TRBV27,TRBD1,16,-,TGTGCCAGCATGGACAGGGTTGAAGGGGTGAGGAAGCCCCAGCATTTT,CASMDRVEGVRKPQHF
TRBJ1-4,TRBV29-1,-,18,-,TGCAGCGTTGAAGATCTTCTGGCCGTCGGACAGACTAATGAAAAACTGTTTTTT,CSVEDLLAVGQTNEKLFF
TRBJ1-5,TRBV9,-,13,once,TGTGCCAGCAGCTCAGGTGGCAATCAGCCCCAGCATTTT,CASSSGGNQPQHF
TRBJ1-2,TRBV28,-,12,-,TGTGCCAGCACGGAGGGGAACTATGGCTACACCTTC,CASTEGNYGYTF
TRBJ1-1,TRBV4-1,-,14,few,TGCGCCAGCACTTGGCAGTACATGAACACTGAAGCTTTCTTT,CASTWQYMNTEAFF
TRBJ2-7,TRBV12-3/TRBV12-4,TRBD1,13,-,TGTGCCAGCAGTCGAAACAGGGGTTACGAGCAGTACTTC,CASSRNRGYEQYF
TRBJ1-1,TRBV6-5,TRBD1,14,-,TGTGCCAGCAGTTACGGGAGGACAGGAACTGAAGCTTTCTTT,CASSYGRTGTEAFF
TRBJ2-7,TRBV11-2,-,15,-,TGTGCCAGCAGCTTAGTGGCCCTAGGGGGATACGAGCAGTACTTC,CASSLVALGGYEQYF
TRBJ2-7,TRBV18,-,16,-,TGTGCCAGCTCACCATCCACAGGTCAAGGGACTTACGAGCAGTACTTC,CASSPSTGQGTYEQYF
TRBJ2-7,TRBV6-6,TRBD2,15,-,TGTGCCAGCAGTCCCAGCGGGGGTGAAACCTACGAGCAGTACTTC,CASSPSGGETYEQYF
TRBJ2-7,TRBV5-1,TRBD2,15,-,TGCGCCAGCAGCTCTTTGACTAGCGGCTCCTACGAGCAGTACTTC,CASSSLTSGSYEQYF
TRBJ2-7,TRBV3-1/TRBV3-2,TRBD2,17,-,TGTGCCAGCAGCCAAGGTTCAGCGGGACTAGCGACGCACGAGCAGTACTTC,CASSQGSAGLATHEQYF
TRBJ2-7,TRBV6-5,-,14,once,TGTGCCAGCAGCCCAATGGGGAGCTCCTACGAGCAGTACTTC,CASSPMGSSYEQYF
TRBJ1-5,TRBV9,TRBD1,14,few,TGTGCCAGCAGCCCGGACAGGGGCAATCAGCCCCAGCATTTT,CASSPDRGNQPQHF
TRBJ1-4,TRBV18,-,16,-,TGTGCCAGCTCACCACTCTCTGGGGGCGGGAATGAAAAACTGTTTTTT,CASSPLSGGGNEKLFF
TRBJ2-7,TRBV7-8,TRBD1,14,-,TGTGCCAGCAGCTCCGGGACAGGCCCCTACGAGCAGTACTTC,CASSSGTGPYEQYF
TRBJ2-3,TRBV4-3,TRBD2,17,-,TGCGCCAGCAGCCAAGAGAGGACTAGCGGGGGGTATAATACGCAGTATTTT,CASSQERTSGGYNTQYF
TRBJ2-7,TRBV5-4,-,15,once,TGTGCCAGCAGCTTGGTCGGGCAGGGAGGAAACGAGCAGTACTTC,CASSLVGQGGNEQYF
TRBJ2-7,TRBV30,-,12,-,TGTGCCTGGAGTGTTGGGCCCAGCGAGCAGTACTTC,CAWSVGPSEQYF
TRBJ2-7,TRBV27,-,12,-,TGTGCCAGCAGGGGGGCACCCTACGAGCAGTACTTC,CASRGAPYEQYF
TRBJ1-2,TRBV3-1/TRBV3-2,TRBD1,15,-,TGTGCCAGCAGCCCAGGACAGGGGATATACTATGGCTACACCTTC,CASSPGQGIYYGYTF
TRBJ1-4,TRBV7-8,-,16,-,TGTGCCAGCAGCCCCACCGAGACAGGCAGTAATGAAAAACTGTTTTTT,CASSPTETGSNEKLFF